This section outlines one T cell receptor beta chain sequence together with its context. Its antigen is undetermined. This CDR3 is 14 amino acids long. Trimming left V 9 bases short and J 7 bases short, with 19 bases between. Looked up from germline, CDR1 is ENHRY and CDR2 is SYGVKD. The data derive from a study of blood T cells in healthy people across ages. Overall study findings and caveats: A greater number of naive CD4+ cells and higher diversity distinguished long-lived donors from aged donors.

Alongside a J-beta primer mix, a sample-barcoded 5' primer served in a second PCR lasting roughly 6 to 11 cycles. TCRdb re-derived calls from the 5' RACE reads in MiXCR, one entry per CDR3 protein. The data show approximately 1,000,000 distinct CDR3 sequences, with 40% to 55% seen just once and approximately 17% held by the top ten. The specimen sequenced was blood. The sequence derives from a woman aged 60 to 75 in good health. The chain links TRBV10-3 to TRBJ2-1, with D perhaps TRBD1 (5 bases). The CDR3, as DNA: TGTGCCATGAGGACACAACCCATCTCAAATGAGCAGTTCTTC. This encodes CAMRTQPISNEQFF.